Listed below are T cell receptor beta chains from one sample, sequenced in a study of early T cells in non-severe SARS-CoV-2 infection. TCRdb independently ran MiXCR on the 5' RACE reads; one entry per CDR3 protein. Altogether roughly 47,000 distinct CDR3 sequences are present, roughly 6% being singletons, with the ten largest covering around 2.8%. This specimen consisted of whole blood, obtained at baseline. The source of these receptors is an adult who was a healthcare worker with PCR-confirmed SARS-CoV-2 infection or an uninfected control (not recorded which). CDR3s include the opening cysteine and the closing phenylalanine or tryptophan. The D gene is left open where the match is weak. The listing skips clone size in some rows; elsewhere it reads once, few, many or a size class.

D,V,size,J,DNA,CDR3
.,TRBV7-9,many,TRBJ1-5,TGTGCCAGCAGCTTGTTGGGTCAGCCCCAGCATTTT,CASSLLGQPQHF
TRBD2,TRBV12-3/TRBV12-4,.,TRBJ2-1,TGTGCCAGCAGGACTAGCGGGGGGTCCTCCTACAATGAGCAGTTCTTC,CASRTSGGSSYNEQFF
TRBD1,TRBV9,few,TRBJ2-4,TGTGCCAGCAGCCGTGACGAGGGGGCCCAAAACATTCAGTACTTC,CASSRDEGAQNIQYF
.,TRBV19,many,TRBJ2-3,TGTGCCAGTAGTGGGGCTAGCGGCACAGATACGCAGTATTTT,CASSGASGTDTQYF
.,TRBV9,few,TRBJ2-3,TGTGCCAGCAGCGTCGGTTTTGCCACAGATACGCAGTATTTT,CASSVGFATDTQYF
.,TRBV9,many,TRBJ1-1,TGTGCCAGCAGCGTAGGTCCAGGGGAAAGAGCTGAAGCTTTCTTT,CASSVGPGERAEAFF
TRBD2,TRBV6-1,few,TRBJ2-7,TGTGCCAGCAGCCAGACTAGCGGGGGGGCGGACGAGCAGTACTTC,CASSQTSGGADEQYF
.,TRBV6-5,many,TRBJ2-6,TGTGCCAGCAGCCCCACTGGGGCCAACGTCCTGACTTTC,CASSPTGANVLTF
.,TRBV7-6,few,TRBJ2-2,TGTGCCAGCAGCTGGGGCCGTGTGGCGCGGAACACCGGGGAGCTGTTTTTT,CASSWGRVARNTGELFF
.,TRBV11-2,many,TRBJ1-1,TGTGCCAGCAGCTTGTTAACAGTTAACACTGAAGCTTTCTTT,CASSLLTVNTEAFF
.,TRBV6-1,.,TRBJ1-1,TGTGCCAGCAGTGAATTGGACACGACAACTTACACTGAAGCTTTCTTT,CASSELDTTTYTEAFF
.,TRBV7-9,.,TRBJ2-7,TGTGCCAGCAGCTTAGCATACGGCTCCGAGCAGTACTTC,CASSLAYGSEQYF
.,TRBV6-6,many,TRBJ1-1,TGTGCCAGCAGTTACGGGGCCAGCCTCCGAGAAGCTTTCTTT,CASSYGASLREAFF
TRBD1,TRBV6-5,many,TRBJ2-6,TGTGCCAGCAGTTCGCCCAGGGGGTTCGAGGCCAACGTCCTGACTTTC,CASSSPRGFEANVLTF
TRBD1,TRBV9,few,TRBJ1-3,TGTGCCAGCAGCAAGTGGCCGACAGGGACTGGAAACACCATATATTTT,CASSKWPTGTGNTIYF
.,TRBV27,few,TRBJ1-1,TGTGCCAGCAGCCCGGAGAAGCTGAACACTGAAGCTTTCTTT,CASSPEKLNTEAFF
.,TRBV21-1,few,TRBJ1-3,TGTGCCAGCAGCAAGCTTGACCCAGAGTTCTCTGGAAACACCATATATTTT,CASSKLDPEFSGNTIYF
TRBD2,TRBV4-3,.,TRBJ2-6,TGCGCCAGCAGCCAAGACCCCAAGGGACTAGCGGGAGACTCTGGGGCCAACGTCCTGACTTTC,CASSQDPKGLAGDSGANVLTF
.,TRBV12-3/TRBV12-4,many,TRBJ1-1,TGTGCCAGCAGTCTCCCCCGCGGGAACACTGAAGCTTTCTTT,CASSLPRGNTEAFF
.,TRBV6-1,many,TRBJ1-1,TGTGCCAGCAGTGACGTCCAGGGGAGCACTGAAGCTTTCTTT,CASSDVQGSTEAFF
TRBD1,TRBV7-9,few,TRBJ1-4,TGTGCCAGCAGCTTTGGGACAGCTGAAAAACTGTTTTTT,CASSFGTAEKLFF
.,TRBV20-1,.,TRBJ2-2,TGCAGTGCTAGAGCGGACTGGACGGCCGTCGCCACCGGGGAGCTGTTTTTT,CSARADWTAVATGELFF
TRBD1,TRBV2,many,TRBJ1-1,TGTGCCAGCAGAGAACAGGGGGTTCTAGCTGAAGCTTTCTTT,CASREQGVLAEAFF
.,TRBV6-5,many,TRBJ2-1,TGTGCCAGCAGTTACGGTAATTCGGAGCAGTTCTTC,CASSYGNSEQFF
.,TRBV28,many,TRBJ2-3,TGTGCCAGCAGTTACAGGGAAAACACAGATACGCAGTATTTT,CASSYRENTDTQYF
TRBD1,TRBV20-1,many,TRBJ1-2,TGCAGTGCTGGATCCTCAGGGGGGACCATATATGGCTACACCTTC,CSAGSSGGTIYGYTF
.,TRBV7-9,few,TRBJ2-5,TGTGCCAGCAGCTTACATACCGGGACCTACCAAGAGACCCAGTACTTC,CASSLHTGTYQETQYF
.,TRBV6-1,many,TRBJ2-5,TGTGCCAGCAGTGACCGCAGGGGTGAGACCCAGTACTTC,CASSDRRGETQYF
TRBD2,TRBV20-1,few,TRBJ2-1,TGCAGTGCTGCAAGACTAGCGGCCTACAATGAGCAGTTCTTC,CSAARLAAYNEQFF